These T cell receptor beta chains were read from a single sample in a study of cytomegalovirus exposure and HLA in healthy donors. Some clones are missing from TCRdb's copy, which holds only in-frame ones; the method was immunoSEQ multiplex PCR. Among 110,000 or so clones listed, approximately 69% were seen once. Input material: PBMCs. The receptors originated from a woman in her forties in good health and CMV-seropositive. Both conserved end residues are part of each CDR3. The D gene is left open where the match is weak. Where a row states a size, it is once, few, many or the class of an expanded clone; other rows omit it.

d_call: TRBD2; clone_size: .; v_call: TRBV29-1; j_call: TRBJ2-1; cdr3_aa: CSVRLAGGGYNEQFF; cdr3_nt: TGCAGCGTTCGGCTAGCGGGAGGAGGATACAATGAGCAGTTCTTC
d_call: .; clone_size: .; v_call: TRBV6-5; j_call: TRBJ1-1; cdr3_aa: CASSGWGREAFF; cdr3_nt: TGTGCCAGCAGCGGATGGGGCCGGGAAGCTTTCTTT
d_call: TRBD1; clone_size: .; v_call: TRBV19; j_call: TRBJ1-5; cdr3_aa: CASTIPNRGQPQHF; cdr3_nt: TGTGCCAGTACTATACCTAACAGGGGTCAGCCCCAGCATTTT
d_call: .; clone_size: .; v_call: TRBV7-2; j_call: TRBJ2-5; cdr3_aa: CASSLGAGSKETQYF; cdr3_nt: TGTGCCAGCAGCTTAGGGGCGGGGAGTAAAGAGACCCAGTACTTC
d_call: .; clone_size: .; v_call: TRBV6-5; j_call: TRBJ1-2; cdr3_aa: CASSTPRTYGYTF; cdr3_nt: TGTGCCAGCAGTACTCCGAGAACCTATGGCTACACCTTC
d_call: .; clone_size: .; v_call: TRBV9; j_call: TRBJ2-7; cdr3_aa: CASSVEWGASYEQYF; cdr3_nt: TGTGCCAGCAGCGTAGAGTGGGGAGCCTCCTACGAGCAGTACTTC
d_call: .; clone_size: .; v_call: TRBV11-1; j_call: TRBJ2-5; cdr3_aa: CASSFGGEEETQYF; cdr3_nt: TGTGCCAGCAGCTTTGGAGGGGAAGAAGAGACCCAGTACTTC
d_call: TRBD2; clone_size: .; v_call: TRBV11-2; j_call: TRBJ2-5; cdr3_aa: CASSLGTSGGAREYF; cdr3_nt: TGTGCCAGCAGCTTAGGAACTAGCGGGGGGGCCCGAGAGTACTTC
d_call: .; clone_size: .; v_call: TRBV5-1; j_call: TRBJ2-1; cdr3_aa: CASSQGHNSYNEQFF; cdr3_nt: TGCGCCAGCAGCCAAGGACATAACTCCTACAATGAGCAGTTCTTC
d_call: TRBD1; clone_size: .; v_call: TRBV11-3; j_call: TRBJ1-2; cdr3_aa: CASSAGQGNGYTF; cdr3_nt: TGTGCCAGCAGCGCGGGACAGGGGAATGGCTACACCTTC
d_call: TRBD1; clone_size: few; v_call: TRBV4-1; j_call: TRBJ2-2; cdr3_aa: CASSQEGTGIGELFF; cdr3_nt: TGCGCCAGCAGCCAAGAGGGGACAGGGATCGGGGAGCTGTTTTTT
d_call: .; clone_size: .; v_call: TRBV6-4; j_call: TRBJ1-4; cdr3_aa: CASSVTGSDEKLFF; cdr3_nt: TGTGCCAGCAGTGTAACAGGGAGTGATGAAAAACTGTTTTTT
d_call: TRBD1; clone_size: once; v_call: TRBV10-3; j_call: TRBJ1-2; cdr3_aa: CAIRGGQGANYGYTF; cdr3_nt: TGTGCCATCAGGGGAGGACAGGGCGCAAACTATGGCTACACCTTC
d_call: TRBD1; clone_size: .; v_call: TRBV2; j_call: TRBJ1-2; cdr3_aa: CASSATGRVSGYTF; cdr3_nt: TGTGCCAGCAGTGCGACAGGGAGAGTCTCGGGCTACACCTTC
d_call: .; clone_size: .; v_call: TRBV5-1; j_call: TRBJ1-4; cdr3_aa: CASSPGTEGKLFF; cdr3_nt: TGCGCCAGCAGTCCCGGGACTGAGGGGAAACTGTTTTTT
d_call: .; clone_size: .; v_call: TRBV30; j_call: TRBJ2-7; cdr3_aa: CAWSVGQGPNYEQYF; cdr3_nt: TGTGCCTGGAGTGTAGGTCAGGGCCCCAACTACGAGCAGTACTTC
d_call: .; clone_size: .; v_call: TRBV6-6; j_call: TRBJ2-7; cdr3_aa: CASSPGVAYEQYF; cdr3_nt: TGTGCCAGCAGTCCAGGGGTCGCCTACGAGCAGTACTTC
d_call: .; clone_size: .; v_call: TRBV5-1; j_call: TRBJ1-1; cdr3_aa: CASSPGVGTEAFF; cdr3_nt: TGCGCCAGCAGCCCTGGAGTGGGCACTGAAGCTTTCTTT
d_call: TRBD1; clone_size: .; v_call: TRBV5-1; j_call: TRBJ2-7; cdr3_aa: CASSPLGDRGGEQYF; cdr3_nt: TGCGCCAGCAGCCCGCTGGGGGACAGGGGGGGCGAGCAGTACTTC
d_call: .; clone_size: .; v_call: TRBV6-5; j_call: TRBJ2-7; cdr3_aa: CASSYREGHEQYF; cdr3_nt: TGTGCCAGCAGTTACCGAGAGGGCCACGAGCAGTACTTC
d_call: TRBD2; clone_size: .; v_call: TRBV12-5; j_call: TRBJ2-5; cdr3_aa: CASGLLWGGPQETQYF; cdr3_nt: TGTGCTAGTGGTTTGCTCTGGGGGGGTCCCCAAGAGACCCAGTACTTC
d_call: .; clone_size: .; v_call: TRBV27; j_call: TRBJ2-3; cdr3_aa: CASRVLEGQDTQYF; cdr3_nt: TGTGCCAGCAGAGTTTTGGAGGGCCAAGATACGCAGTATTTT
d_call: .; clone_size: .; v_call: TRBV7-9; j_call: TRBJ1-1; cdr3_aa: CASSRKVGLNTEAFF; cdr3_nt: TGTGCCAGCAGCCGCAAGGTCGGGTTGAACACTGAAGCTTTCTTT
d_call: TRBD2; clone_size: .; v_call: TRBV5-4; j_call: TRBJ2-2; cdr3_aa: CASSRGGLAGLKVTGELFF; cdr3_nt: TGTGCCAGCAGCCGGGGCGGACTAGCGGGGTTGAAAGTCACCGGGGAGCTGTTTTTT
d_call: TRBD2; clone_size: .; v_call: TRBV19; j_call: TRBJ2-2; cdr3_aa: CASSRTSSSGELFF; cdr3_nt: TGTGCCAGTAGTCGGACTAGCTCCTCCGGGGAGCTGTTTTTT
d_call: .; clone_size: .; v_call: TRBV7-9; j_call: TRBJ1-1; cdr3_aa: CASSLAGAGNTEAFF; cdr3_nt: TGTGCCAGCAGCTTAGCTGGGGCAGGGAACACTGAAGCTTTCTTT
d_call: .; clone_size: .; v_call: TRBV29-1; j_call: TRBJ2-3; cdr3_aa: CSVEVDYTDTQYF; cdr3_nt: TGCAGCGTTGAAGTTGACTACACAGATACGCAGTATTTT
d_call: TRBD1; clone_size: .; v_call: TRBV19; j_call: TRBJ2-7; cdr3_aa: CASSMYGQGLYEQYF; cdr3_nt: TGTGCCAGTAGTATGTATGGACAGGGTCTCTACGAGCAGTACTTC
d_call: .; clone_size: .; v_call: TRBV12-5; j_call: TRBJ2-5; cdr3_aa: CASSAAYQETQYF; cdr3_nt: TGTGCTAGTTCGGCAGCGTACCAAGAGACCCAGTACTTC
d_call: .; clone_size: .; v_call: TRBV7-3; j_call: TRBJ2-1; cdr3_aa: CASSLVGAPYNEQFF; cdr3_nt: TGTGCCAGCAGCTTGGTTGGAGCCCCCTACAATGAGCAGTTCTTC
d_call: .; clone_size: .; v_call: TRBV27; j_call: TRBJ1-5; cdr3_aa: CASSPKTGIGQPQHF; cdr3_nt: TGTGCCAGCAGTCCTAAGACAGGAATCGGTCAGCCCCAGCATTTT
d_call: .; clone_size: .; v_call: TRBV9; j_call: TRBJ2-3; cdr3_aa: CASSTQISTDTQYF; cdr3_nt: TGTGCCAGCAGCACCCAGATTAGCACAGATACGCAGTATTTT
d_call: TRBD2; clone_size: .; v_call: TRBV15; j_call: TRBJ2-5; cdr3_aa: CATSERTSGQETQYF; cdr3_nt: TGTGCCACCAGCGAAAGGACTAGCGGGCAAGAGACCCAGTACTTC
d_call: .; clone_size: .; v_call: TRBV7-6; j_call: TRBJ1-2; cdr3_aa: CASSPAGKGLGGYTF; cdr3_nt: TGTGCCAGCAGCCCCGCAGGGAAAGGGTTGGGTGGCTACACCTTC
d_call: .; clone_size: once; v_call: TRBV2; j_call: TRBJ2-7; cdr3_aa: CASKNEGSSYEQYF; cdr3_nt: TGTGCCAGCAAAAATGAAGGGAGCTCCTACGAGCAGTACTTC
d_call: TRBD2; clone_size: .; v_call: TRBV9; j_call: TRBJ2-1; cdr3_aa: CASSVQAGRSYNEQFF; cdr3_nt: TGTGCCAGCAGCGTTCAAGCGGGGAGATCCTACAATGAGCAGTTCTTC
d_call: .; clone_size: few; v_call: TRBV5-1; j_call: TRBJ1-6; cdr3_aa: CASSLEASGNSPLHF; cdr3_nt: TGCGCCAGCAGCTTGGAGGCGTCAGGGAATTCACCCCTCCACTTT
d_call: .; clone_size: .; v_call: TRBV12-5; j_call: TRBJ1-5; cdr3_aa: CASGFGSNQPQHF; cdr3_nt: TGTGCTAGTGGTTTCGGTAGCAATCAGCCCCAGCATTTT
d_call: .; clone_size: .; v_call: TRBV11-3; j_call: TRBJ2-7; cdr3_aa: CASRLRQGGEQYF; cdr3_nt: TGTGCCAGCAGGCTTAGGCAGGGTGGTGAGCAGTACTTC
d_call: .; clone_size: .; v_call: TRBV11-2; j_call: TRBJ2-1; cdr3_aa: CASSFAVEQFF; cdr3_nt: TGTGCCAGCAGCTTCGCGGTTGAGCAGTTCTTC
d_call: TRBD2; clone_size: .; v_call: TRBV7-2; j_call: TRBJ2-3; cdr3_aa: CASSLRRGSTDTQYF; cdr3_nt: TGTGCCAGCAGCTTAAGGCGGGGGAGCACAGATACGCAGTATTTT